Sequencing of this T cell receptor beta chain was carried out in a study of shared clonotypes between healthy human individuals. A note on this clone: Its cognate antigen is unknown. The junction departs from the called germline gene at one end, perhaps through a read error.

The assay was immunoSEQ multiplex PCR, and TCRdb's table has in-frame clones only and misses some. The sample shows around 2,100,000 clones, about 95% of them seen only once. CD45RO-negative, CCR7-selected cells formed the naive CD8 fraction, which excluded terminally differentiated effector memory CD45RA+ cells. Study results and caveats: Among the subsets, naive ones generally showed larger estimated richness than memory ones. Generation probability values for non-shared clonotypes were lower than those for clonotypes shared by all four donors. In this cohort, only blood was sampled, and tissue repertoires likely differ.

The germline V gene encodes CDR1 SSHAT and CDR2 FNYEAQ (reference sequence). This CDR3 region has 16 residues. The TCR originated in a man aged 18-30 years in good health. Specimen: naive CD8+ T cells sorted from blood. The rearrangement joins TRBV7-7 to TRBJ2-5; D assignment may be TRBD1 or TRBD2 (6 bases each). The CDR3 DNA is TGTGCTAGCAGCCCTACCGCCGGGGGCCGCCCGGAGACCCAGTACTTC. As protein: CASSPTAGGRPETQYF.